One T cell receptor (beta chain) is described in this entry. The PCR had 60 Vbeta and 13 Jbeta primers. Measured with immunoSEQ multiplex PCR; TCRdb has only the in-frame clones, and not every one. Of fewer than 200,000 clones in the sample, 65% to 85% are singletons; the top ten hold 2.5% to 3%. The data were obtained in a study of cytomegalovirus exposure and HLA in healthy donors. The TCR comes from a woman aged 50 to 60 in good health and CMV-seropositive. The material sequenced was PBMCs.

The CDR3 loop is CAWSAPQWAGEPQHF. The CDR3 DNA reads TGTGCCTGGAGTGCACCTCAATGGGCCGGGGAGCCCCAGCATTTT. This rearrangement joins TRBV30 to TRBJ1-5; no firm D call. Germline CDR1 and CDR2: GTSNPN and SVGIG (reference sequence). The length of the CDR3 is 15 residues. Trimming took 1 base from V and 8 from J, leaving 18 bases between them.